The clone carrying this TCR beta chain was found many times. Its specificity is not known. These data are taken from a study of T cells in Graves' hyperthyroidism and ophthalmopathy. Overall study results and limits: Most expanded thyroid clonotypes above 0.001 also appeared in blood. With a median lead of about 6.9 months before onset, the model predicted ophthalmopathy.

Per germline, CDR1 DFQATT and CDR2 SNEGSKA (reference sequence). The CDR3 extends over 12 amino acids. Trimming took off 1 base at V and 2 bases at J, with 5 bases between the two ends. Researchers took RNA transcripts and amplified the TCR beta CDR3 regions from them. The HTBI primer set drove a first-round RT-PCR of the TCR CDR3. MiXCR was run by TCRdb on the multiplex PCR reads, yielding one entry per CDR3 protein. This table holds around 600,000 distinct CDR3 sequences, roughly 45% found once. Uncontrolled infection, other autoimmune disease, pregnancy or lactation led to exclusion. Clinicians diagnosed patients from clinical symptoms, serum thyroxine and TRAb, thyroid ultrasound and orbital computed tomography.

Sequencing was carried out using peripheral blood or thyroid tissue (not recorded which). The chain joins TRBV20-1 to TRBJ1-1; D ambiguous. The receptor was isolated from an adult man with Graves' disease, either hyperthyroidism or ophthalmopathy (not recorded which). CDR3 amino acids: CSARAGNTEAFF. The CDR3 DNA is TGCAGTGCTAGAGCAGGTAACACTGAAGCTTTCTTT.